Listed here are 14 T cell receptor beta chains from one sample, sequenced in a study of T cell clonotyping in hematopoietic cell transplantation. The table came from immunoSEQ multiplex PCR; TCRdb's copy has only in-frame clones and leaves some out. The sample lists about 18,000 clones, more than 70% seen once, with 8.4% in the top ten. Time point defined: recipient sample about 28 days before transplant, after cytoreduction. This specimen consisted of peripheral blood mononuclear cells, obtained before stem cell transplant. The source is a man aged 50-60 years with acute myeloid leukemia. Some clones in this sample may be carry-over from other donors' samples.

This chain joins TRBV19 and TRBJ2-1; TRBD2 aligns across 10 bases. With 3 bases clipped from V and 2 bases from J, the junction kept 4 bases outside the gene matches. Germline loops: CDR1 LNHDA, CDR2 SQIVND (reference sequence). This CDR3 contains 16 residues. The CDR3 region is CASSILAGGTYNEQFF. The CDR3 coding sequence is TGTGCCAGTAGTATTTTAGCGGGGGGCACCTACAATGAGCAGTTCTTC.

The chain's CDR3 is CASSLAGWGRGTEAFF. DNA for the CDR3: TGTGCCAGCAGCTTAGCCGGGTGGGGGAGGGGTACTGAAGCTTTCTTT. V is TRBV7-9 and J is TRBJ1-1; weak D call: TRBD1 (5 bases). The length of the CDR3 is 16 residues. The germline V gene has CDR1 SEHNR and CDR2 FQNEAQ (reference sequence). The V end was cut by 0 bases, the J end by 5 bases, with 16 bases between.

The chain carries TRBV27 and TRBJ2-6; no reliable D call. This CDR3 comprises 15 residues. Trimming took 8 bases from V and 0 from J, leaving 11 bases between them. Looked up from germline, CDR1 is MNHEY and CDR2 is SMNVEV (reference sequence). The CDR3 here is CASAYKSSGANVLTF. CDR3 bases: TGTGCCAGCGCCTATAAGAGCTCTGGGGCCAACGTCCTGACTTTC.

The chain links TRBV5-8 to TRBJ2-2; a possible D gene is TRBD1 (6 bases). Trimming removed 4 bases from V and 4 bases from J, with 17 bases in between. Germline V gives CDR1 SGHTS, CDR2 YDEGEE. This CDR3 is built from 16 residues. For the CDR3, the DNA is TGTGCCAGCAGCCCGCTCCATGGGGGCATCACCGGGGAGCTGTTTTTT. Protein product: CASSPLHGGITGELFF.

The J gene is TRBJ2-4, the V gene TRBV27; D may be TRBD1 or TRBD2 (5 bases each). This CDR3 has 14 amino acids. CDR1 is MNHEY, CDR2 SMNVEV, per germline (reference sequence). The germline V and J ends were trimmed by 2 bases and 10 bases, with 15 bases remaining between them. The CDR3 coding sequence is TGTGCCAGCAGTTTAATGGGACCGCATCAAATTCAGTACTTC. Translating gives CASSLMGPHQIQYF.

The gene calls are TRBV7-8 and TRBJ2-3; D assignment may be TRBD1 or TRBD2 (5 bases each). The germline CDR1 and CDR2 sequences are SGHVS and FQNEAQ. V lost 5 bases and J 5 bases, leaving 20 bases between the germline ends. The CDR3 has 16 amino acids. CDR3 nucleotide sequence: TGTGCCAGCAGCCCAGAGGGGTTCGCTGGGGAAGATACGCAGTATTTT. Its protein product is CASSPEGFAGEDTQYF.

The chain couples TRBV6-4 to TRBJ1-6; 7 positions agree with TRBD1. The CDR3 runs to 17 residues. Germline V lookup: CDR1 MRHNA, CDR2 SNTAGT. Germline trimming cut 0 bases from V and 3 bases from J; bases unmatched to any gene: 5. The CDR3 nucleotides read TGTGCCAGCAGTGACTCACAAGGGGGCCGCTATAATTCACCCCTCCACTTT. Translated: CASSDSQGGRYNSPLHF.

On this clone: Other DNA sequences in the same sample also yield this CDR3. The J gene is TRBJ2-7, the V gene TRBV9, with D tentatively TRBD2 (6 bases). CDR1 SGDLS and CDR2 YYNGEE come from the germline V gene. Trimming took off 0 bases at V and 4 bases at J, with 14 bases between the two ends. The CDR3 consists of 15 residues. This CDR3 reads CASSVEGGGLYEQYF. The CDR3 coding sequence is TGTGCCAGCAGCGTAGAGGGAGGTGGTCTATACGAGCAGTACTTC.

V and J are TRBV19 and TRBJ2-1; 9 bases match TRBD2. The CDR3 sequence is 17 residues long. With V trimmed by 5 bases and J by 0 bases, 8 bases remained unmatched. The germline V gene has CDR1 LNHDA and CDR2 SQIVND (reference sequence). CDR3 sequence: CASSPGTSWSSYNEQFF. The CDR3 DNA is TGTGCCAGTAGTCCAGGGACTAGCTGGAGCTCCTACAATGAGCAGTTCTTC.

CDR3 bases: TGTGCCAGCAGCTTAGAATCCACAGATACGCAGTATTTT. It is translated as CASSLESTDTQYF. The chain employs TRBV7-9 and TRBJ2-3; D call uncertain. Germline V CDR1 and CDR2: SEHNR, FQNEAQ (reference sequence). The CDR3 spans 13 residues. Deletions cut 1 base from V and 2 bases from J, with 4 bases between.

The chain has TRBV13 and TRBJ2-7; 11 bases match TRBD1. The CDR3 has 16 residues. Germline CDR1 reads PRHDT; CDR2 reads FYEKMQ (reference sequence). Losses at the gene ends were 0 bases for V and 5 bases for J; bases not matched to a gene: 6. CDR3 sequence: CASSLGLGTGGDEQYF. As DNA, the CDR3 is TGTGCCAGCAGCTTAGGCCTAGGGACAGGGGGTGACGAGCAGTACTTC.

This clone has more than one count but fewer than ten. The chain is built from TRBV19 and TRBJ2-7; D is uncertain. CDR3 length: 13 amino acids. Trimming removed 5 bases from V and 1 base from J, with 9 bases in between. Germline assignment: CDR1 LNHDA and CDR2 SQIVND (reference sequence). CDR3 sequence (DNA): TGTGCCAGTAGTCCCCCGGAATCCTACGAGCAGTACTTC. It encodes CASSPPESYEQYF.

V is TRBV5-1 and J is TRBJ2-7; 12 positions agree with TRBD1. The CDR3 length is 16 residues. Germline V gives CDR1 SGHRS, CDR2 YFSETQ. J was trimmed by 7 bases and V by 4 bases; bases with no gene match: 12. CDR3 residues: CASSVPGQGASREQYF. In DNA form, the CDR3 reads TGCGCCAGCAGCGTACCGGGACAGGGGGCGTCTAGGGAGCAGTACTTC. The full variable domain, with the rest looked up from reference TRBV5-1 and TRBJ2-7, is KAGVTQTPRYLIKTRGQQVTLSCSPISGHRSVSWYQQTPGQGLQFLFEYFSETQRNKGNFPGRFSGRQFSNSRSEMNVSTLELGDSALYLCASSVPGQGASREQYFGPGTRLTVT.

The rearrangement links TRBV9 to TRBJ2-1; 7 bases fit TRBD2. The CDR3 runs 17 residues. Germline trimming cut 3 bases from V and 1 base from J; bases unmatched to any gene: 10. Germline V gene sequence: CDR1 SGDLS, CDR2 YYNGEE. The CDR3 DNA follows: TGTGCCAGCAGCGAGGGCCTCTGGGGGGGATCCTACAATGAGCAGTTCTTC. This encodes CASSEGLWGGSYNEQFF.